This is a list of T cell receptor beta chains from one sample in a study of radiation and T cells in renal cell carcinoma. Clones were sequenced by immunoSEQ multiplex PCR, and TCRdb holds only the in-frame ones, with some missing. This sample has 130,000 to 150,000 clones, with roughly 90% found just once. The sequencing here drew on blood, taken from a patient whose treatment included radiotherapy and nephrectomy. Source of these receptors: a woman aged 45-59 years with renal cell carcinoma. Each CDR3 is given with its conserved first and last residue. D genes are given only for firm matches. Size is omitted from some rows. Given values are once, few, many or a class for expanded clones.

abundance | d_gene | j_gene | v_gene | CDR3aa | CDR3nt
NA | TRBD2 | TRBJ2-1 | TRBV29-1 | CSVAGTSGSGGTYNEQFF | TGCAGCGTCGCCGGGACTAGCGGGAGTGGAGGGACCTACAATGAGCAGTTCTTC
NA | NA | TRBJ1-2 | TRBV28 | CASSFFPEGYTF | TGTGCCAGCAGTTTTTTCCCGGAGGGCTACACCTTC
NA | NA | TRBJ1-4 | TRBV29-1 | CSARTGQAEKLFF | TGCAGCGCGAGAACAGGCCAAGCTGAAAAACTGTTTTTT
NA | TRBD1 | TRBJ2-7 | TRBV5-1 | CASSSQGAGEQYF | TGCGCCAGCAGCTCCCAGGGGGCGGGCGAGCAGTACTTC
NA | NA | TRBJ2-7 | TRBV28 | CASSLSGNYEQYF | TGTGCCAGCAGTTTAAGTGGGAACTACGAGCAGTACTTC
NA | NA | TRBJ1-1 | TRBV18 | CASSPGLQNTEAFF | TGTGCCAGCTCGCCAGGGCTGCAGAACACTGAAGCTTTCTTT
NA | NA | TRBJ1-2 | TRBV28 | CASSFSGEEYGYTF | TGTGCCAGCAGTTTTTCTGGGGAAGAATATGGCTACACCTTC
NA | NA | TRBJ2-3 | TRBV6-6 | CASRSAGPGTDTQYF | TGTGCCAGCAGGTCGGCGGGGCCCGGTACAGATACGCAGTATTTT
NA | NA | TRBJ2-3 | TRBV7-2 | CASSLFGGTDTQYF | TGTGCCAGCAGCTTATTTGGAGGGACAGATACGCAGTATTTT
NA | NA | TRBJ2-2 | TRBV6-5 | CASSYSLEPGELFF | TGTGCCAGCAGTTACTCGCTGGAGCCCGGGGAGCTGTTTTTT
NA | NA | TRBJ2-1 | TRBV7-2 | CASSLEGAGEQFF | TGTGCCAGCAGCTTGGAAGGAGCCGGTGAGCAGTTCTTC
few | TRBD1 | TRBJ2-5 | TRBV5-1 | CASTKGGQGEETQYF | TGCGCCAGCACAAAAGGGGGACAGGGGGAAGAGACCCAGTACTTC
NA | NA | TRBJ2-5 | TRBV5-1 | CASSLTEETQYF | TGCGCCAGCAGCTTGACAGAAGAGACCCAGTACTTC
NA | TRBD2 | TRBJ2-3 | TRBV14 | CASSQELAGGYTDTQYF | TGTGCCAGCAGCCAAGAACTAGCGGGAGGGTACACAGATACGCAGTATTTT
once | NA | TRBJ1-5 | TRBV6-5 | CASSYFQSNQPQHF | TGTGCCAGCAGTTACTTCCAGAGTAATCAGCCCCAGCATTTT
NA | NA | TRBJ1-5 | TRBV6-6 | CASSYRAGAGQPQHF | TGTGCCAGCAGTTACAGGGCAGGGGCGGGGCAGCCCCAGCATTTT
NA | NA | TRBJ1-6 | TRBV5-1 | CASSLGTEMNSPLHF | TGCGCCAGCAGCTTAGGTACAGAAATGAATTCACCCCTCCACTTT
NA | NA | TRBJ2-5 | TRBV7-3 | CASSLVVEETQYF | TGTGCCAGCAGCTTGGTAGTTGAAGAGACCCAGTACTTC
NA | NA | TRBJ2-5 | TRBV6-6 | CASSYSEETQYF | TGTGCCAGCAGTTACTCGGAGGAGACCCAGTACTTC
NA | TRBD2 | TRBJ2-1 | TRBV5-1 | CASSGTRSHNEQFF | TGCGCCAGCAGCGGGACTAGATCTCACAATGAGCAGTTCTTC
NA | TRBD1 | TRBJ1-2 | TRBV2 | CASSRDRERNYGYTF | TGTGCCAGCAGTAGAGACAGGGAACGAAACTATGGCTACACCTTC
once | TRBD1 | TRBJ1-2 | TRBV25-1 | CASSTGTGRNGYTF | TGTGCCAGCAGTACCGGGACAGGGCGAAATGGCTACACCTTC
NA | TRBD1 | TRBJ2-3 | TRBV5-4 | CASSPGQGRVGTDTQYF | TGTGCCAGCAGCCCGGGACAGGGAAGGGTTGGAACAGATACGCAGTATTTT
NA | NA | TRBJ2-2 | TRBV5-1 | CASSSWSSGDTGELFF | TGCGCCAGCAGCTCCTGGAGTAGCGGAGACACCGGGGAGCTGTTTTTT
NA | NA | TRBJ2-7 | TRBV20-1 | CSAPTSNEQYF | TGCAGTGCTCCGACTAGTAACGAGCAGTACTTC
NA | NA | TRBJ1-5 | TRBV6-1 | CASRGSNQPQHF | TGTGCCAGCAGGGGTAGCAATCAGCCCCAGCATTTT
few | NA | TRBJ2-1 | TRBV7-2 | CASSLEVRDEQFF | TGTGCCAGCAGCTTAGAGGTCCGGGATGAGCAGTTCTTC
NA | NA | TRBJ1-1 | TRBV7-8 | CASSLGAEEAFF | TGTGCCAGCAGCTTAGGGGCAGAGGAAGCTTTCTTT
NA | NA | TRBJ2-3 | TRBV11-1 | CASSLEGQEFQYF | TGTGCCAGCAGCTTAGAAGGGCAGGAGTTCCAGTATTTT
NA | TRBD1 | TRBJ2-7 | TRBV5-1 | CASSLGGTGDHEQYF | TGCGCCAGCAGCTTGGGGGGGACAGGGGACCACGAGCAGTACTTC
NA | NA | TRBJ1-1 | TRBV5-1 | CASSPQGKDTEAFF | TGCGCCAGCAGCCCCCAGGGGAAGGACACTGAAGCTTTCTTT